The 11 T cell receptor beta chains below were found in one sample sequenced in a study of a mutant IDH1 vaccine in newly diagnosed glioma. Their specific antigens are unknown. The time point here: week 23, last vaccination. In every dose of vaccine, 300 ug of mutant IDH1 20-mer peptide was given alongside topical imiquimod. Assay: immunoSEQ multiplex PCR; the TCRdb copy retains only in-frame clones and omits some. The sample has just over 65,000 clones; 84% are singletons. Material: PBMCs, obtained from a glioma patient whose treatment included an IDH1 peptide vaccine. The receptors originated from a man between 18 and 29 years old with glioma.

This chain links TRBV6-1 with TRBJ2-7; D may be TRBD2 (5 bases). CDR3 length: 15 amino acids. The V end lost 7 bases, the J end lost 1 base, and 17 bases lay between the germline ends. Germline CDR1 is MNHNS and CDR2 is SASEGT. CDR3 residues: CASTIIGGGSYEQYF. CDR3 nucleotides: TGTGCCAGCACTATAATTGGAGGCGGATCCTACGAGCAGTACTTC.

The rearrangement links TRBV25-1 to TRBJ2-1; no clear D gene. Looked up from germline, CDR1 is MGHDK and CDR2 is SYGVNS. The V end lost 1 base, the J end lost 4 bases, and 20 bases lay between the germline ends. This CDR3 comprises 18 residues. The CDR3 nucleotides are TGTGCCAGCAGTGAATTATTTCCGACCCCATCCCTATACAATGAGCAGTTCTTC. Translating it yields CASSELFPTPSLYNEQFF.

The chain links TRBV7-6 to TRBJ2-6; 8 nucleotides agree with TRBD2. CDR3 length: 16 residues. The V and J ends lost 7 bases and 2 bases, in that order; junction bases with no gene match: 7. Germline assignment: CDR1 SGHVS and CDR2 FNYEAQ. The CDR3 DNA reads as TGTGCCAGCACCCGGGGGGGTTACCCTGGGGCCAACGTCCTGACTTTC. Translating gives CASTRGGYPGANVLTF.

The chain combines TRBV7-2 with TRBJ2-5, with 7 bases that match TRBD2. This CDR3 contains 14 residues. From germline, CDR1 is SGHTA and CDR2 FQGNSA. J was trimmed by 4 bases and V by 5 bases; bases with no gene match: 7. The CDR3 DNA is TGTGCCAGCAGCCCGAGACTAGCCCGAGAGACCCAGTACTTC. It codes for CASSPRLARETQYF.

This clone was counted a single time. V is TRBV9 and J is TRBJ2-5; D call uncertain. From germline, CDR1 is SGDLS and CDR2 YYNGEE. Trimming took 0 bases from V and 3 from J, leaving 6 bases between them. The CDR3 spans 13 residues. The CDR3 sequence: CASSVGGEETQYF. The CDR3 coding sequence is TGTGCCAGCAGCGTAGGTGGAGAAGAGACCCAGTACTTC.

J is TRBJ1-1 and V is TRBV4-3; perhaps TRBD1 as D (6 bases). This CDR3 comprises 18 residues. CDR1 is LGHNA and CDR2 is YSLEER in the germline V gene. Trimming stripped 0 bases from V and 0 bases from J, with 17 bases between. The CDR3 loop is CASSQDLRGALMNTEAFF. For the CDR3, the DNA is TGCGCCAGCAGCCAAGATCTGCGGGGGGCCTTGATGAACACTGAAGCTTTCTTT.

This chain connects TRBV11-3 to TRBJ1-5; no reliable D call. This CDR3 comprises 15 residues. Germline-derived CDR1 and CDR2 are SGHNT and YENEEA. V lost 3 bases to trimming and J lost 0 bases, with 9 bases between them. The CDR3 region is CASSFPSDSNQPQHF. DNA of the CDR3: TGTGCCAGCAGCTTCCCCAGCGATAGCAATCAGCCCCAGCATTTT.

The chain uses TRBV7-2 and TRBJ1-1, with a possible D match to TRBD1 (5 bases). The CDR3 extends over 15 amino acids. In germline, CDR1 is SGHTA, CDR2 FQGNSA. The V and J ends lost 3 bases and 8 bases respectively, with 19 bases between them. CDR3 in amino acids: CASSFFGVGETEAFF. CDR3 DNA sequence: TGTGCCAGCAGCTTCTTTGGGGTGGGGGAGACAGAAGCTTTCTTT.

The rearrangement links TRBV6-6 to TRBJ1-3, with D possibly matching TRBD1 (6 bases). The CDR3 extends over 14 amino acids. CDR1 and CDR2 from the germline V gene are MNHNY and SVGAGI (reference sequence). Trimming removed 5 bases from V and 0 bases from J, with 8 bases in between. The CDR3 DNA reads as TGTGCCAGCAGTCAACAGGGCTCTGGAAACACCATATATTTT. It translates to CASSQQGSGNTIYF.

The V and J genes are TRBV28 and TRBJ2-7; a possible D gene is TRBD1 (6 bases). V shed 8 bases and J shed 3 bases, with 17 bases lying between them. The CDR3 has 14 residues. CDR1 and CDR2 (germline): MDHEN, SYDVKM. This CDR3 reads CASLTGTTLYEQYF. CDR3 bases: TGTGCCAGCTTAACCGGGACAACCCTCTACGAGCAGTACTTC. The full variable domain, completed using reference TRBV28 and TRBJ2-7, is DVKVTQSSRYLVKRTGEKVFLECVQDMDHENMFWYRQDPGLGLRLIYFSYDVKMKEKGDIPEGYSVSREKKERFSLILESASTNQTSMYLCASLTGTTLYEQYFGPGTRLTVT.

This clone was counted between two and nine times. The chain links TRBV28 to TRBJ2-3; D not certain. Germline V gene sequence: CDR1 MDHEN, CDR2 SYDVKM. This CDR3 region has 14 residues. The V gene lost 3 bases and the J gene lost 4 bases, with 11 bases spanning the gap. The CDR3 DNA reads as TGTGCCAGCAGTTTTCTTCTAGTCCCAGATACGCAGTATTTT. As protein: CASSFLLVPDTQYF.